The clone carrying this T cell receptor beta chain showed up just a few times. Its matching antigen is unknown. The protocol was immunoSEQ multiplex PCR, while the TCRdb copy is restricted to in-frame clones and leaves out a portion. This table has over 200,000 clones, roughly three quarters appearing once. This entry comes from a study of cytotoxic CD8 clonotypes in ibrutinib-treated CLL. Study findings and constraints: Contraction or stability on treatment characterized the public clonotypes, which were uncommon.

CDR3 length: 16 amino acids. Losses at the gene ends were 0 bases for V and 6 bases for J; bases not matched to a gene: 4. Germline CDR1 and CDR2: SGHNT and YENEEA. V usage is TRBV11-3 and J usage is TRBJ1-4; TRBD1 matches 10 bases. This specimen consisted of PBMCs, obtained after 12 months of ibrutinib treatment. The sequence came from a human donor with chronic lymphocytic leukemia. CDR3 DNA sequence: TGTGCCAGCAGCTTAGATGAAGGGACAGGGGATGAAAAACTGTTTTTT. This sequence encodes CASSLDEGTGDEKLFF.